This T cell receptor beta chain was observed in a study of blood T cell repertoires in COVID-19. Here immunoSEQ multiplex PCR was the method, and the copy in TCRdb shows in-frame clones only, minus some. The repertoire holds approximately 190,000 clones, with around 86% as singletons. In assigning cohorts, the study relied on participant-reported clinical history. The germline V gene has CDR1 MDHEN and CDR2 SYDVKM. V was pared by 3 bases and J by 8 bases, with 14 bases between. The CDR3 has 14 residues. The sample was PBMCs or T cells enriched from blood (not recorded which). The sequence derives from a woman aged 40 to 49 in a cohort exposed to, infected with or recovered from COVID-19 (not recorded which). The rearrangement links TRBV28 to TRBJ2-1; D perhaps matches TRBD2 (7 bases). The CDR3 reads CASSFGLGGYEQFF. CDR3 sequence (DNA): TGTGCCAGCAGTTTTGGACTAGGGGGATATGAGCAGTTCTTC.